The next 29 T cell receptor beta chains were all read from a single sample in a study of OX40 agonist ivuxolimab in advanced cancers. TCRdb's table, derived via immunoSEQ multiplex PCR, lists solely in-frame clones and lacks some. The table lists more than 65,000 clones, around 91% of them singletons. The source material was CD4+ or CD8+ T cells sorted from blood, sampled in a trial of the OX40 agonist ivuxolimab. The receptors originated from an adult with an advanced solid tumor such as melanoma, head and neck, liver or kidney cancer.

V and J are TRBV11-2 and TRBJ1-3; D is undetermined. CDR1 and CDR2 from the germline V gene are SGHAT and FQNNGV. The CDR3 runs 15 residues. The V gene lost 0 bases and the J gene lost 1 base, with 7 bases spanning the gap. CDR3 DNA: TGTGCCAGCAGCTTAGACAGAGCTTCTGGAAACACCATATATTTT. This sequence encodes CASSLDRASGNTIYF.

A few counts support this clone. The chain links TRBV7-3 to TRBJ2-7; 9 nucleotides match TRBD2. CDR1 and CDR2 from the germline V gene are SGHTA and FQGTGA. V was clipped by 2 bases and J by 2 bases; unmatched bases: 4. The CDR3 spans 15 residues. The DNA of the CDR3 is TGTGCCAGCAGCTTATTCGCGGGAGGGACCTACGAGCAGTACTTC. Its protein product is CASSLFAGGTYEQYF.

The chain combines TRBV11-3 with TRBJ2-5; 7 bases are a match to TRBD1. CDR1 and CDR2 from the germline V gene are SGHNT and YENEEA. The CDR3 spans 15 residues. The V segment lost 5 bases and the J segment 6 bases; nucleotides outside the gene matches: 12. Here the CDR3 DNA reads TGTGCCAGCAGCCCTTCCGGGACAGTGATACAGACCCAGTACTTC. This encodes CASSPSGTVIQTQYF.

The gene calls are TRBV10-1 and TRBJ2-7; possible D gene TRBD1, 6 bases. Germline CDR1 reads WNHNN; CDR2 reads SYGVQD (reference sequence). This CDR3 contains 11 residues. V lost 10 bases and J 4 bases, leaving 11 bases between the germline ends. The CDR3 coding sequence is TGCGCCACCCTGACAGGATACGAGCAGTACTTC. Amino acids: CATLTGYEQYF.

The V call is TRBV30, the J call TRBJ1-4, with 7 bases that match TRBD1. The germline CDR1 and CDR2 sequences are GTSNPN and SVGIG (reference sequence). V lost 4 bases to trimming and J lost 7 bases; unmatched junction nucleotides: 9. This CDR3 is 14 amino acids long. In DNA form, the CDR3 reads TGTGCCTGGATTATGAAGGGGGCGGGTGAAAAACTGTTTTTT. Its translation is CAWIMKGAGEKLFF.

This chain connects TRBV11-2 to TRBJ2-3; tentatively, D is TRBD1 or TRBD2 (5 bases each). From germline, CDR1 is SGHAT and CDR2 FQNNGV. V lost 6 bases to trimming and J lost 4 bases, with 17 bases between them. CDR3 length equals 15 residues. The CDR3 nucleotides are TGTGCCAGCAGGGGGGAGAGACCTAAGGCAGATACGCAGTATTTT. Amino acid sequence: CASRGERPKADTQYF.

This chain uses TRBV20-1 with TRBJ2-7; TRBD2 is a possible D gene (6 bases). V dropped 5 bases and J dropped 12 bases, with 14 bases sitting between them. Germline CDR1 is DFQATT and CDR2 is SNEGSKA (reference sequence). The length of the CDR3 is 10 residues. In nucleotides, the CDR3 is TGCAGTGCTCTGGGGACTGCTCTGTACTTC. This encodes CSALGTALYF.

The rearrangement uses TRBV5-4 and TRBJ2-3; 8 bases fit TRBD2. V trimming: 4 bases; J trimming: 6 bases; junction bases outside the gene matches: 16. The CDR3 has 17 amino acids. Germline-derived CDR1 and CDR2 are SGHNT and YYREEE (reference sequence). Written as DNA, the CDR3 is TGTGCCAGCAGCCACCCCTCCCTCTTAGCGGGAAGGGATACGCAGTATTTT. This codes for CASSHPSLLAGRDTQYF.

The rearrangement links TRBV7-2 to TRBJ2-1; maybe TRBD2 (5 bases). CDR3 length equals 15 residues. CDR1 is SGHTA and CDR2 is FQGNSA in the germline V gene. With 2 bases removed from V and 0 bases from J, the gap between germline ends came to 8 bases. The CDR3 loop reads CASSLTTTSYNEQFF. For the CDR3, the DNA is TGTGCCAGCAGCTTAACGACTACCTCCTACAATGAGCAGTTCTTC.

J is TRBJ1-5 and V is TRBV28, with a possible D match to TRBD1 (6 bases). V shed 5 bases and J shed 11 bases, with 10 bases lying between them. This CDR3 spans 11 amino acids. CDR1 is MDHEN, CDR2 SYDVKM, per germline. The DNA for the CDR3 is TGTGCCAGCAGTGTCCGGGACACCCAGCATTTT. Protein product: CASSVRDTQHF.

With regard to this clone: One end of the junction does not line up with germline, which may come from a read error. The chain joins TRBV7-2 to TRBJ2-3; 10 bases match TRBD2. CDR3 length equals 15 residues. Per the germline V gene, CDR1 is SGHTA and CDR2 is FQGNSA. CDR3 nucleotides: TGTGCCAGCAGCCTAGCGGGAGTGCCCACAGATACGCAGTATTTT. This encodes CASSLAGVPTDTQYF.

V is TRBV5-1 and J is TRBJ2-2, with D perhaps matching TRBD2 (5 bases). Germline V lookup: CDR1 SGHRS, CDR2 YFSETQ. Trimming cost V 4 bases and J 2 bases, with 9 bases left between them. The CDR3 is made up of 14 amino acids. The CDR3 loop reads CASSRDGNTGELFF. The CDR3 DNA is TGCGCCAGCAGCCGGGATGGAAACACCGGGGAGCTGTTTTTT.

On this clone: At one end the junction does not follow the germline gene, possibly because of a read error. V usage is TRBV4-2 and J usage is TRBJ1-3, with TRBD1 matching 8 bases. CDR1 LGHNA and CDR2 YNFKEQ come from the germline V gene. The CDR3 length is 15 residues. The CDR3 here is CASSQVDRGGNTIYF. The DNA for the CDR3 is TGTGCCAGCAGTCAAGTAGACAGGGGCGGAAACACCATATATTTT.

V gene TRBV6-1 combines with J gene TRBJ1-1; tentatively, D is TRBD1 (6 bases). V gave up 4 bases and J gave up 1 base, with 16 bases separating them. CDR3 length: 16 amino acids. Germline CDR1 reads MNHNS; CDR2 reads SASEGT. This CDR3 reads CASSGGTLTGNTEAFF. The CDR3 DNA is TGTGCCAGCAGTGGGGGGACACTGACGGGGAACACTGAAGCTTTCTTT.

This chain links TRBV7-2 with TRBJ2-3; 7 bases line up with TRBD1. J was trimmed by 4 bases and V by 5 bases; bases with no gene match: 6. The CDR3 is 14 residues long. Germline CDR1 and CDR2: SGHTA and FQGNSA. CDR3 residues: CASSLAQGADTQYF. CDR3 in DNA: TGTGCCAGCAGCCTCGCCCAGGGGGCAGATACGCAGTATTTT. The full variable domain, with the rest looked up from reference TRBV7-2 and TRBJ2-3, is GAGVSQSPSNKVTEKGKDVELRCDPISGHTALYWYRQSLGQGLEFLIYFQGNSAPDKSGLPSDRFSAERTGGSVSTLTIQRTQQEDSAVYLCASSLAQGADTQYFGPGTRLTVL.

The chain carries TRBV6-5 and TRBJ2-3, with TRBD2 matching over 11 bases. Looked up from germline, CDR1 is MNHEY and CDR2 is SVGAGI. V lost 0 bases to trimming and J lost 5 bases; unmatched junction nucleotides: 4. The CDR3 contains 16 residues. CDR3 nucleotide sequence: TGTGCCAGCAGTTACTCCCTAGCGGGAGGTGTAGATACGCAGTATTTT. It yields the protein CASSYSLAGGVDTQYF.

The rearrangement links TRBV5-4 to TRBJ2-5, with D perhaps matching TRBD2 (6 bases). The germline V and J ends were trimmed by 1 base and 7 bases, with 14 bases remaining between them. Per the germline V gene, CDR1 is SGHNT and CDR2 is YYREEE (reference sequence). This CDR3 comprises 14 residues. CDR3 residues: CASSLPSPGVTQYF. CDR3 sequence (DNA): TGTGCCAGCAGCTTGCCTAGCCCGGGGGTGACCCAGTACTTC.

The rearrangement joins TRBV9 to TRBJ2-1; 8 nucleotides align to TRBD2. The germline V gene encodes CDR1 SGDLS and CDR2 YYNGEE. The V and J ends lost 2 bases and 2 bases, in that order; junction bases with no gene match: 6. This CDR3 is 16 amino acids long. The CDR3 nucleotides read TGTGCCAGCAGCGTGTACAGCGGGGGCACCTACAATGAGCAGTTCTTC. Protein product: CASSVYSGGTYNEQFF.

This rearrangement joins TRBV9 to TRBJ2-1, with 13 positions matching TRBD2. The V and J ends lost 4 bases and 1 base, in that order; junction bases with no gene match: 5. Germline CDR1 reads SGDLS; CDR2 reads YYNGEE. The CDR3 sequence is 17 residues long. The CDR3 DNA is TGTGCCAGCAGCACGGGACTAGCGGGATCGTCCTACAATGAGCAGTTCTTC. Protein product: CASSTGLAGSSYNEQFF.

V is TRBV18 and J is TRBJ2-3; weak D call: TRBD1 (5 bases). The germline CDR1 and CDR2 sequences are KGHSH and LQKENI. The CDR3 sequence is 12 residues long. V shed 2 bases and J shed 6 bases, with 6 bases lying between them. In DNA form, the CDR3 reads TGTGCCAGCTCACCAACAGGTGATACGCAGTATTTT. Translating it yields CASSPTGDTQYF. Full variable domain (missing parts from reference TRBV18 and TRBJ2-3): NAGVMQNPRHLVRRRGQEARLRCSPMKGHSHVYWYRQLPEEGLKFMVYLQKENIIDESGMPKERFSAEFPKEGPSILRIQQVVRGDSAAYFCASSPTGDTQYFGPGTRLTVL.

The V and J genes are TRBV6-5 and TRBJ2-3; 7 bases are a match to TRBD1. V was clipped by 2 bases and J by 1 base; unmatched bases: 3. Looked up from germline, CDR1 is MNHEY and CDR2 is SVGAGI. This CDR3 spans 15 amino acids. CDR3 coding DNA: TGTGCCAGCAGTTACCGACAGGGTGGCACAGATACGCAGTATTTT. As protein: CASSYRQGGTDTQYF.

The chain recombines TRBV11-2 with TRBJ2-1; 9 bases align to TRBD1. Germline CDR1 SGHAT, CDR2 FQNNGV. J lost 8 bases, V lost 5 bases, and 10 bases had no gene match. The CDR3 spans 15 residues. CDR3 residues: CASSPIGDREDEQFF. The CDR3 DNA sequence: TGTGCCAGCAGCCCGATCGGGGACAGGGAGGATGAGCAGTTCTTC.

V is TRBV28 and J is TRBJ2-1; D is undetermined. The germline CDR1 and CDR2 sequences are MDHEN and SYDVKM. This CDR3 has 11 amino acids. Trimming cost V 7 bases and J 5 bases, with 6 bases left between them. CDR3 protein: CASISNNEQFF. CDR3 coding DNA: TGTGCCAGCATTAGTAACAATGAGCAGTTCTTC.

The chain combines TRBV4-3 with TRBJ2-7; D not certain. Germline CDR1 is LGHNA and CDR2 is YSLEER. This CDR3 region has 14 residues. V was trimmed by 1 base and J by 0 bases, leaving 7 bases between them. CDR3 loop: CASSQGRSSYEQYF. The DNA of the CDR3 is TGCGCCAGCAGCCAAGGACGAAGCTCCTACGAGCAGTACTTC.

This chain joins TRBV5-4 and TRBJ2-7; D remains unclear. CDR3 length equals 12 residues. From germline, CDR1 is SGHNT and CDR2 YYREEE (reference sequence). V was trimmed by 3 bases and J by 6 bases, leaving 10 bases between them. CDR3 coding DNA: TGTGCCAGCAGCTCTCGGTTGGGCGAGCAGTACTTC. The encoded protein is CASSSRLGEQYF.

V is TRBV30 and J is TRBJ2-3; D perhaps matches TRBD2 (6 bases). Trimming shortened V by 2 bases and J by 1 base, and 22 bases separated the two germline ends. Germline V lookup: CDR1 GTSNPN, CDR2 SVGIG (reference sequence). CDR3 length: 18 amino acids. The CDR3 sequence: CAWSFPYGLPRGTDTQYF. CDR3 bases: TGTGCCTGGAGTTTCCCCTACGGACTACCGAGGGGCACAGATACGCAGTATTTT.

The chain employs TRBV30 and TRBJ1-4; 8 nucleotides agree with TRBD1. Per the germline V gene, CDR1 is GTSNPN and CDR2 is SVGIG (reference sequence). Germline trimming cut 2 bases from V and 7 bases from J; bases unmatched to any gene: 3. This CDR3 is built from 13 residues. CDR3 bases: TGTGCCTGGAGTCGCGACAGGGGTGAAAAACTGTTTTTT. It specifies CAWSRDRGEKLFF.

This clone appeared a few times. The chain is built from TRBV9 and TRBJ2-5; weak D call: TRBD2 (6 bases). V was shortened by 3 bases and J by 1 base, with 16 bases between the two germline ends. CDR3 size: 16 residues. Germline CDR1 reads SGDLS; CDR2 reads YYNGEE. The CDR3, as DNA: TGTGCCAGCAGCGCCTCTTTTCGGGGGTTCCAAGAGACCCAGTACTTC. Its protein is CASSASFRGFQETQYF. Full variable domain (missing parts from reference TRBV9 and TRBJ2-5): DSGVTQTPKHLITATGQRVTLRCSPRSGDLSVYWYQQSLDQGLQFLIQYYNGEERAKGNILERFSAQQFPDLHSELNLSSLELGDSALYFCASSASFRGFQETQYFGPGTRLLVL.

The J gene is TRBJ2-1, the V gene TRBV11-1; 10 bases agree with TRBD1. This CDR3 is 15 amino acids long. The germline V gene encodes CDR1 SGHAT and CDR2 FQDESV (reference sequence). V lost 7 bases, J lost 10 bases, and 13 bases stayed unmatched. In nucleotides, the CDR3 is TGTGCCAGCACCATCTGGACAGGGGGAAGCGTCGAGCAGTTCTTC. It codes for CASTIWTGGSVEQFF.